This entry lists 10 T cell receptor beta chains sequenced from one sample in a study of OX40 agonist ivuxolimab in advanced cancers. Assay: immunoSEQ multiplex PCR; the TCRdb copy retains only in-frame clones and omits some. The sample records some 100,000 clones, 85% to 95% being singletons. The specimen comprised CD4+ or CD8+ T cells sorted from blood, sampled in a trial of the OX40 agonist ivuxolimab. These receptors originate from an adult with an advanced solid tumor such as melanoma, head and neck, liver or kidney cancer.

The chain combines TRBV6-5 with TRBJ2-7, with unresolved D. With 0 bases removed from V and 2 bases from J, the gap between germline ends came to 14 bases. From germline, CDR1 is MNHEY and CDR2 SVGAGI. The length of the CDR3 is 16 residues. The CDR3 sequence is CASSYSHTIGAYEQYF. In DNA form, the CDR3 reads TGTGCCAGCAGTTACTCACATACGATTGGGGCCTACGAGCAGTACTTC.

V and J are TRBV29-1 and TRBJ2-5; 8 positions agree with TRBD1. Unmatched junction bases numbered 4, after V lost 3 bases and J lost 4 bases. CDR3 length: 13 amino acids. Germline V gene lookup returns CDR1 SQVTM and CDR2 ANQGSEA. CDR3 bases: TGCAGCGTTGACACAGGGGGAGGAGAGACCCAGTACTTC. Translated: CSVDTGGGETQYF.

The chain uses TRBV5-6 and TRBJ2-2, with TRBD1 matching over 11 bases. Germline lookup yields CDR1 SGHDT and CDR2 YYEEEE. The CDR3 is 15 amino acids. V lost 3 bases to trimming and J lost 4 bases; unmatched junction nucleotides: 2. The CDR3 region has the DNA TGTGCCAGCAGCTATGGGACAGGGGGCACCGGGGAGCTGTTTTTT. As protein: CASSYGTGGTGELFF.

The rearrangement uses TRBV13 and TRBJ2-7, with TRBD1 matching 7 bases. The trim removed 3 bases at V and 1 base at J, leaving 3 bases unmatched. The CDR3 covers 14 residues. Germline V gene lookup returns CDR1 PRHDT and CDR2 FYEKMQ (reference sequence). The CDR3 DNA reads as TGTGCCAGCAGCTTCCCGGGACAGTCCTACGAGCAGTACTTC. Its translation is CASSFPGQSYEQYF.

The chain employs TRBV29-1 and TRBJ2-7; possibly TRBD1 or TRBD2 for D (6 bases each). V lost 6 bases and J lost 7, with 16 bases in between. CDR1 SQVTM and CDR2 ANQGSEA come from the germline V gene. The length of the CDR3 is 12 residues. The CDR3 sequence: CSVDTGTREQYF. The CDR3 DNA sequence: TGCAGCGTCGACACAGGGACTCGGGAGCAGTACTTC.

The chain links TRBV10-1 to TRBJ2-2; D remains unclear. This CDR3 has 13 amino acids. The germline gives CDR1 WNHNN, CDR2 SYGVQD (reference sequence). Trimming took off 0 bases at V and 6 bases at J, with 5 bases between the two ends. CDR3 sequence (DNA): TGCGCCAGCAGTGAGTCGGTCGCCGGGGAGCTGTTTTTT. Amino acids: CASSESVAGELFF.

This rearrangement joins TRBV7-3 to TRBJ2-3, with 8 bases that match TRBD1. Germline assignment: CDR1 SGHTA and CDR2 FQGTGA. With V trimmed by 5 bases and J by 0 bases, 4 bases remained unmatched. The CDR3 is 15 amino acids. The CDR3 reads CASSPGGLSTDTQYF. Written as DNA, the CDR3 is TGTGCCAGCAGCCCAGGGGGCCTAAGCACAGATACGCAGTATTTT.

CDR3 protein: CASKGSLAGPAGYEQYF. The DNA for the CDR3 is TGCGCCAGCAAAGGGTCACTAGCGGGACCCGCCGGCTACGAGCAGTACTTC. The rearrangement links TRBV4-1 to TRBJ2-7; 10 bases line up with TRBD2. V shed 7 bases and J 3 bases; nucleotides not matched to a gene: 15. Germline V CDR1 and CDR2: MGHRA, YSYEKL. This CDR3 is built from 17 residues.

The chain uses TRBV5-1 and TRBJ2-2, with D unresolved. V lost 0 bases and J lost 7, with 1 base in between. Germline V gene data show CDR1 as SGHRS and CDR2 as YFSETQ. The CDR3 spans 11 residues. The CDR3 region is CASSLDGELFF. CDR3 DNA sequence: TGCGCCAGCAGCTTGGACGGGGAGCTGTTTTTT.

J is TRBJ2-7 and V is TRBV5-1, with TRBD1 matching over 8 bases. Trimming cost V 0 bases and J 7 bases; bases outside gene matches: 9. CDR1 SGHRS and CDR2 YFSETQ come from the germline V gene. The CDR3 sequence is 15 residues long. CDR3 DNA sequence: TGCGCCAGCAGCTTGGAAGTCAGGGGGCTGAGGGAGCAGTACTTC. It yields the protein CASSLEVRGLREQYF.